The next 19 T cell receptor beta chains were all read from a single sample in a study of PD-L1 blockade in urothelial cancer. Time point of the sample: pretreatment peripheral blood. Clones were read by immunoSEQ multiplex PCR, and TCRdb kept only the in-frame ones, dropping some. Of some 56,000 clones listed, approximately 80% are singletons. This specimen consisted of PBMCs, obtained around atezolizumab (anti-PD-L1) treatment. Receptors originate from a man in his forties or fifties with urothelial cancer.

This clone was seen a single time. The chain joins TRBV6-1 to TRBJ2-7; 11 bases are shared with TRBD2. V lost 5 bases, J lost 4 bases, and 4 bases stayed unmatched. CDR3 length: 14 residues. Germline V gives CDR1 MNHNS, CDR2 SASEGT. The CDR3 DNA sequence: TGTGCCAGCAGTCAGACTAGCGGGACGTACGAGCAGTACTTC. Its protein is CASSQTSGTYEQYF.

The chain has TRBV7-2 and TRBJ2-7; 12 positions agree with TRBD2. In germline, CDR1 is SGHTA, CDR2 FQGNSA. Germline trimming cut 6 bases from V and 4 bases from J; bases unmatched to any gene: 4. The CDR3 covers 14 residues. The CDR3 DNA sequence: TGTGCCAGCAGACTAGCGGGAGGACCGTACGAGCAGTACTTC. Translated: CASRLAGGPYEQYF.

This clone is medium-sized within its sample. V usage is TRBV7-2 and J usage is TRBJ2-3, with D perhaps matching TRBD2 (7 bases). Germline CDR1 is SGHTA and CDR2 is FQGNSA. The V gene lost 3 bases and the J gene lost 2 bases, with 12 bases spanning the gap. The CDR3 covers 15 residues. CDR3 DNA: TGTGCCAGCAGCTTCGATCGGGGGGCCACAGATACGCAGTATTTT. Its protein product is CASSFDRGATDTQYF.

This chain joins TRBV6-5 and TRBJ1-5; 9 bases align to TRBD1. Germline V gives CDR1 MNHEY, CDR2 SVGAGI. The CDR3 extends over 14 amino acids. Trimming at V came to 6 bases and at J to 2 bases, leaving 2 bases not matched to a gene. The CDR3 coding sequence is TGTGCCAGCAGACGACAGGGGGGCAATCAGCCCCAGCATTTT. Translation gives CASRRQGGNQPQHF.

In this sample, this clone turned up once. The chain couples TRBV18 to TRBJ2-7, with 8 bases aligning to TRBD1. Germline V gene lookup returns CDR1 KGHSH and CDR2 LQKENI. CDR3 length equals 13 residues. V lost 3 bases to trimming and J lost 6 bases; unmatched junction nucleotides: 4. This chain's CDR3 is CASSPTGGSEQYF. CDR3 DNA: TGTGCCAGCTCACCTACAGGGGGGAGCGAGCAGTACTTC.

The rearrangement links TRBV6-1 to TRBJ2-3; possibly TRBD1 for D (6 bases). This CDR3 has 15 residues. Trimming shortened V by 2 bases and J by 5 bases, and 14 bases separated the two germline ends. The germline V gene has CDR1 MNHNS and CDR2 SASEGT. In DNA, the CDR3 is TGTGCCAGCAGTGAAATACGGCCAGGGGTAGATACGCAGTATTTT. The encoded protein is CASSEIRPGVDTQYF.

The V and J genes are TRBV5-4 and TRBJ2-7; unclear D gene. The CDR3 length is 13 residues. The V end was cut by 3 bases, the J end by 5 bases, with 12 bases between. Germline-derived CDR1 and CDR2 are SGHNT and YYREEE (reference sequence). The CDR3 loop reads CASSSPSVDEQYF. Written as DNA, the CDR3 is TGTGCCAGCAGCTCCCCTTCGGTGGACGAGCAGTACTTC. Drawing the rest from reference TRBV5-4 and TRBJ2-7, the complete variable domain is ETGVTQSPTHLIKTRGQQVTLRCSSQSGHNTVSWYQQALGQGPQFIFQYYREEENGRGNFPPRFSGLQFPNYSSELNVNALELDDSALYLCASSSPSVDEQYFGPGTRLTVT.

The V call is TRBV6-5, the J call TRBJ2-5, with D hard to call. V was pared by 8 bases and J by 5 bases, with 9 bases between. This CDR3 has 11 amino acids. CDR1 and CDR2 (germline): MNHEY, SVGAGI. CDR3 residues: CASGRLETQYF. The CDR3 DNA is TGTGCCAGCGGCCGACTGGAGACCCAGTACTTC.

The rearrangement uses TRBV11-2 and TRBJ2-5, with 10 bases that match TRBD1. The CDR3 covers 15 residues. CDR1 and CDR2 from the germline V gene are SGHAT and FQNNGV. V gave up 3 bases and J gave up 4 bases; unmatched junction bases: 5. For the CDR3, the DNA is TGTGCCAGCAGCTTCGACAGGGGGCGACGAGAGACCCAGTACTTC. This gives the protein CASSFDRGRRETQYF.

The V and J genes are TRBV6-5 and TRBJ1-1; D is unresolved. CDR3 size: 14 residues. Germline V lookup: CDR1 MNHEY, CDR2 SVGAGI. Between the trimmed V and J ends, which lost 8 bases and 11 bases, there was a span of 24 bases. The CDR3 DNA is TGTGCCAGCGTTCCCGGGGAGGGCCGGGGTAGGGCTTTCTTT. Its protein product is CASVPGEGRGRAFF.

The chain carries TRBV5-1 and TRBJ2-6; 11 nucleotides align to TRBD2. Losses at the gene ends were 4 bases for V and 4 bases for J; bases not matched to a gene: 10. The CDR3 is made up of 18 amino acids. Per germline, CDR1 SGHRS and CDR2 YFSETQ. Written as DNA, the CDR3 is TGCGCCAGCAGCGGGCTAGCGGGAGGCCCCCCCGGGGCCAACGTCCTGACTTTC. Residues: CASSGLAGGPPGANVLTF.

This sequence joins TRBV9 and TRBJ2-3, with D unclear. There are 13 residues in the CDR3. V lost 3 bases to trimming and J lost 4 bases, with 9 bases between them. CDR1 is SGDLS and CDR2 is YYNGEE in the germline V gene. CDR3 in amino acids: CASSALPADTQYF. In nucleotides, the CDR3 is TGTGCCAGCAGCGCCTTGCCAGCAGATACGCAGTATTTT.

The chain combines TRBV6-5 with TRBJ1-2, with 7 bases aligning to TRBD1. Germline loops: CDR1 MNHEY, CDR2 SVGAGI. With 2 bases clipped from V and 5 bases from J, the junction kept 11 bases outside the gene matches. The CDR3 has 16 residues. CDR3 nucleotide sequence: TGTGCCAGCAGTTACAGAGACAGGGAAGGATTATATGGCTACACCTTC. As protein: CASSYRDREGLYGYTF.

The rearrangement joins TRBV7-4 to TRBJ1-5, with D perhaps matching TRBD1 (5 bases). Germline loops: CDR1 SGHVT, CDR2 SQSDAQ. The CDR3 totals 15 residues. V lost 8 bases to trimming and J lost 0 bases, with 14 bases between them. CDR3 sequence reads: CASRDRTYSNQPQHF. CDR3 DNA sequence: TGTGCCAGCCGAGACAGAACCTATAGCAATCAGCCCCAGCATTTT.

The genes are TRBV19 and TRBJ2-1, with TRBD2 as a possible D gene (6 bases). V lost 10 bases and J 3 bases, leaving 13 bases between the germline ends. The CDR3 extends over 13 amino acids. CDR1 is LNHDA, CDR2 SQIVND, per germline (reference sequence). The CDR3 bases are TGTGCCACACGGGACTCGGTCTACAATGAGCAGTTCTTC. Translated: CATRDSVYNEQFF.

V and J are TRBV4-3 and TRBJ2-1, with 14 bases identical to TRBD2. Germline values: CDR1 LGHNA, CDR2 YSLEER. CDR3 length: 16 amino acids. J gave up 5 bases and V 4 bases, and 4 bases lay outside the gene matches. CDR3 in DNA: TGCGCCAGCAGCCCGGGACTAGCGGGAGCCGACAATGAGCAGTTCTTC. Encoded protein: CASSPGLAGADNEQFF.

V usage is TRBV28 and J usage is TRBJ2-6, with D perhaps matching TRBD1 (5 bases). Germline V CDR1 and CDR2: MDHEN, SYDVKM. Between the trimmed V and J ends, which lost 5 bases and 4 bases, there was a span of 12 bases. The CDR3 is 15 amino acids. The CDR3 loop reads CASSATGSGANVLTF. The CDR3 DNA is TGTGCCAGCAGTGCCACAGGATCCGGGGCCAACGTCCTGACTTTC. Using reference TRBV28 and TRBJ2-6 for the parts outside the CDR3, the full variable domain is DVKVTQSSRYLVKRTGEKVFLECVQDMDHENMFWYRQDPGLGLRLIYFSYDVKMKEKGDIPEGYSVSREKKERFSLILESASTNQTSMYLCASSATGSGANVLTFGAGSRLTVL.

The chain joins TRBV28 to TRBJ2-7, with D perhaps TRBD1 (6 bases). The germline V and J ends were trimmed by 7 bases and 3 bases, with 16 bases remaining between them. The CDR3 covers 14 residues. Germline CDR1 and CDR2: MDHEN and SYDVKM. CDR3 residues: CASIKTGYRYEQYF. The CDR3 bases are TGTGCCAGCATCAAGACAGGTTACCGCTACGAGCAGTACTTC.

The CDR3 DNA reads as TGCAGCGTTGAAATCGGCGCGGGGGGCACCACAGATACGCAGTATTTT. Its translation: CSVEIGAGGTTDTQYF. This sequence joins TRBV29-1 and TRBJ2-3; TRBD2 aligns across 8 bases. Germline values: CDR1 SQVTM, CDR2 ANQGSEA. CDR3 length: 16 residues. V lost 2 bases and J lost 2; bases outside the gene matches: 9.